Given below is one TCR beta chain in context. Its antigen is unknown. Researchers amplified the TCR beta CDR3 regions from RNA transcripts. Primed by the HTBI set, a first-round RT-PCR was run on the TCR CDR3. In TCRdb, the multiplex PCR reads were re-called with MiXCR into one record per CDR3 protein. The sample contains about 290,000 distinct CDR3 sequences, roughly 17% of which appear only once. The CDR3 length is 16 residues. CDR1 is SGHRS and CDR2 is YFSETQ in the germline V gene. V dropped 4 bases and J dropped 2 bases, with 17 bases sitting between them. The data stem from a study of T cells in Graves' hyperthyroidism and ophthalmopathy. Notes on the study in general: Appearing also in blood were most of the thyroid clonotypes expanded above 0.001. Ophthalmopathy could be told apart from stable hyperthyroidism with a 13 V-J model.

The specimen sequenced was blood. The sequence was collected from a young man with Graves' hyperthyroidism. The chain joins TRBV5-1 to TRBJ2-3, with unresolved D. DNA of the CDR3: TGCGCCAGCAGCCCCGGTCCCGGGCGGTTCACAGATACGCAGTATTTT. It codes for CASSPGPGRFTDTQYF.